Detailed here is one TCR beta chain. What it binds is unknown. Genes and germline are mouse. Read coverage stops 1 residue before the CDR3 terminus; the germline J gene supplies the remainder. The sample is drawn from a study of tissue T cells after allogeneic stem cell transplantation. Study-wide points: Motif-based clustering found tissue-specific repertoire signatures shared across patients, though few clones were shared.

Trimming cost V 5 bases and J 6 bases, with 8 bases left between them. CDR1 is SGHSA and CDR2 is FRNQAP in the germline V gene. The CDR3 runs to 12 residues. Sequenced by immunoSEQ multiplex PCR; TCRdb stores in-frame clones only, minus some. The repertoire consists of about 9,000 clones, with roughly 38% occurring once and the leading ten covering approximately 5.3%. The time point was: mouse harvest day 14 after allogeneic transplant. Tail vein injection delivered 10^7 T-cell-depleted bone marrow cells and 10^6 splenic CD5+ T cells. This mouse GVHD model was MHC-mismatched B6 to BALB/c, profiled day 7 or 14.

This sequence originates from a female BALB/c mouse given C57BL/6 T cells with graft-versus-host disease after an allogeneic hematopoietic cell transplant. The sequencing sample was made of skin. This sequence joins TRBV16 and TRBJ1-3; TRBD1 might be the D (6 bases). The CDR3 is CASSNRVNTLYF. CDR3 DNA (partial): TGTGCAAGCAGCAACAGGGTAAATACGCTCTAT. Using reference TRBV16 and TRBJ1-3 for the parts outside the CDR3, the full variable domain is NAGVIQTPRHKVTGKGQEATLWCEPISGHSAVFWYRQTIVQGLEFLTYFRNQAPIDDSGMPKERFSAQMPNQSHSTLKIQSTQPQDSAVYLCASSNRVNTLYFGEGSRLIVV.